This entry is about one T cell receptor (beta chain). Antigen specificity is unknown. These data come from a study of STAT3 mutations in large granular lymphocyte leukemia. Study as a whole: Among longitudinally sequenced T-LGLL patients, roughly half had canonical activating STAT3 mutations detected. The study's findings and limits: In T-cell large granular lymphocyte leukemia, about half of patients showed multiple immunodominant subclonotypes. Variable sampling intervals and differing treatment regimens complicated linking therapy response to TCR clonal burden changes. In several patients, dominant TCR clone burden exceeded STAT3 mutant burden, suggesting STAT3 mutation arose secondarily.

Trimming took 2 bases from V and 8 from J, leaving 7 bases between them. There are 12 residues in the CDR3. Germline V gene sequence: CDR1 SNHLY, CDR2 FYNNEI. Each sample's TCRbeta library yielded on average approximately 41,000 productive templates. The repertoire was sequenced with immunoSEQ multiplex PCR; TCRdb's copy has only in-frame clones and lacks some. The table lists roughly 35,000 clones, approximately 90% of them singletons. The rearrangement uses TRBV2 and TRBJ1-5, with D unclear. The sequencing input was PBMCs. This TCR came from a human donor with T large granular lymphocyte leukemia. Some clones in this sample may be carry-over from other donors' samples. This chain's CDR3 is CASSERSEPQHF. The CDR3 DNA is TGTGCCAGCAGTGAAAGGTCGGAGCCCCAGCATTTT.